These T cell receptor beta chains were read from a single sample in a study of T cell changes during pregnancy in multiple sclerosis. Measured with immunoSEQ multiplex PCR; TCRdb has only the in-frame clones, and not every one. Here the sample spans roughly 76,000 clones, roughly 91% being singletons. The sequencing used CD4+ T cells from peripheral blood mononuclear cells, collected after pregnancy. Receptors were obtained from a female donor with multiple sclerosis, enrolled in a pregnancy study. The CDR3 runs from the conserved cysteine through the conserved F or W. D genes are given only for firm matches. Not every row has a clone size; where given, it reads once, few, many or a size class.

v_gene: TRBV6-1
d_gene: NA
j_gene: TRBJ1-5
abundance: once
CDR3aa: CASNKGSNQPQHF
CDR3nt: TGTGCCAGCAATAAGGGGAGCAATCAGCCCCAGCATTTT

v_gene: TRBV27
d_gene: TRBD1
j_gene: TRBJ1-2
abundance: NA
CDR3aa: CASSSVSGQGHRGYTF
CDR3nt: TGTGCCAGCAGTTCCGTAAGCGGACAGGGTCACCGGGGCTACACCTTC

v_gene: TRBV2
d_gene: NA
j_gene: TRBJ1-2
abundance: NA
CDR3aa: CASSITDLSLYGYTF
CDR3nt: TGTGCCAGCAGTATCACAGACCTGAGCCTCTATGGCTACACCTTC

v_gene: TRBV27
d_gene: TRBD1
j_gene: TRBJ1-1
abundance: NA
CDR3aa: CASSSPGGTEAFF
CDR3nt: TGTGCCAGCAGTTCTCCAGGGGGCACTGAAGCTTTCTTT

v_gene: TRBV5-1
d_gene: TRBD2
j_gene: TRBJ2-5
abundance: few
CDR3aa: CASSSRLAGGETQYF
CDR3nt: TGCGCCAGCAGCTCCCGACTAGCGGGAGGAGAGACCCAGTACTTC

v_gene: TRBV5-1
d_gene: TRBD1
j_gene: TRBJ2-7
abundance: NA
CDR3aa: CASSPNLQGVHSYEQYF
CDR3nt: TGCGCCAGCAGCCCTAATCTTCAGGGGGTCCACTCCTACGAGCAGTACTTC

v_gene: TRBV30
d_gene: NA
j_gene: TRBJ1-1
abundance: NA
CDR3aa: CAWGGQSNTEAFF
CDR3nt: TGTGCCTGGGGGGGACAATCGAACACTGAAGCTTTCTTT

v_gene: TRBV10-2
d_gene: NA
j_gene: TRBJ2-7
abundance: once
CDR3aa: CASSVGGLNEQYF
CDR3nt: TGCGCCAGCAGTGTGGGGGGGCTGAACGAGCAGTACTTC

v_gene: TRBV5-1
d_gene: NA
j_gene: TRBJ2-2
abundance: once
CDR3aa: CASSLESGSNTGELFF
CDR3nt: TGCGCCAGCAGCTTGGAGTCGGGGTCTAACACCGGGGAGCTGTTTTTT

v_gene: TRBV9
d_gene: TRBD1
j_gene: TRBJ1-1
abundance: NA
CDR3aa: CASSLPLTGVTEAFF
CDR3nt: TGTGCCAGCAGCCTCCCCCTTACAGGGGTGACTGAAGCTTTCTTT

v_gene: TRBV6-1
d_gene: TRBD1
j_gene: TRBJ1-4
abundance: NA
CDR3aa: CASSEGQVVGWVFF
CDR3nt: TGTGCCAGCAGTGAGGGACAGGTCGTCGGGTGGGTGTTTTTT

v_gene: TRBV6-6
d_gene: NA
j_gene: TRBJ1-1
abundance: NA
CDR3aa: CASSYSTGKANAEAFF
CDR3nt: TGTGCCAGCAGTTACAGCACAGGGAAGGCTAACGCTGAAGCTTTCTTT